The entry below gives a single TCR beta chain sequence along with its context. Its antigen is currently unknown. This record belongs to a study of cytomegalovirus exposure and HLA in healthy donors. The CDR3 extends over 15 amino acids. J lost 6 bases, V lost 5 bases, and 8 bases had no gene match. CDR1 is SEHNR and CDR2 is FQNEAQ in the germline V gene (reference sequence). Study-level findings and limits: In the analysis, some V segments, TRBV6-2 and TRBV6-3 included, were excluded as indistinguishable. Later on, an analysis showed TCR association rates differing by HLA locus, with DRB1 the most and HLA-C the fewest.

A multiplex PCR was run with 60 Vbeta primers and 13 Jbeta primers. Authors' analysis steps: Some 11 million shared chains were among the 80 million or so unique TCR beta chains that a later analysis counted. Using immunoSEQ multiplex PCR, the repertoire was profiled, and TCRdb retains in-frame clones only, with some absent. The V and J calls and clone size were taken over from that table, and D and trimming were inferred from the DNA. The data show 180,000 or so clones, about 75% seen once. The source material was PBMCs. The source is a woman in her 40s in good health and CMV-seropositive. The chain has TRBV7-9 and TRBJ2-7, with TRBD2 matching 12 bases. The CDR3 region is CASSPSLAGGGEQYF. The CDR3 nucleotides read TGTGCCAGCAGCCCAAGTCTAGCGGGAGGGGGCGAGCAGTACTTC.